The 9 T cell receptor beta chains below come from one sample, sequenced in a study of vaccination effects on CD4 cells after COVID-19. Expansion with viral peptide pools was applied to antigen-specific CD4+ T cells by the ViraFEST assay prior to sequencing. Having been cultured for around nine days, the cells underwent CD4+ T cell isolation. Two doses of either BNT162b2 or mRNA-1273 were given to each participant. For these receptors, no antigen is known. The table came from immunoSEQ multiplex PCR; TCRdb's copy has only in-frame clones and leaves some out. Of 25,000 to 35,000 clones in the sample, over 70% were seen once. Sequences were derived from CD4+ T cells from PBMCs cultured with HCoV-NL63 spike peptides, sampled after COVID-19 vaccination. The source is a human donor who received a COVID-19 vaccine.

This chain uses TRBV25-1 with TRBJ2-2; no clear D. The germline V gene has CDR1 MGHDK and CDR2 SYGVNS. V lost 2 bases to trimming and J lost 0 bases, with 4 bases between them. This CDR3 is 14 amino acids long. CDR3 protein: CASSERSNTGELFF. CDR3 DNA sequence: TGTGCCAGCAGTGAAAGGTCGAACACCGGGGAGCTGTTTTTT.

This clone showed up just a few times. The chain is built from TRBV12-5 and TRBJ1-2; no clear D gene. Trimming took off 0 bases at V and 4 bases at J, with 0 bases between the two ends. Germline CDR1 is LGHNT and CDR2 is FRNRAP. This CDR3 region has 11 residues. As DNA, the CDR3 is TGTGCTAGTGGTTTGGTCTATGGCTACACCTTC. Protein: CASGLVYGYTF.

The V gene is TRBV9, the J gene TRBJ1-2; D perhaps matches TRBD1 (6 bases). The ends were cut back, 1 base at V and 6 bases at J, with 13 bases in the middle. Germline V lookup: CDR1 SGDLS, CDR2 YYNGEE. The CDR3 sequence is 14 residues long. Here the CDR3 reads CASSVRSGGDGYTF. CDR3 DNA: TGTGCCAGCAGCGTACGCTCTGGGGGCGATGGCTACACCTTC.

The chain combines TRBV6-6 with TRBJ2-7; the D gene is possibly TRBD2 (6 bases). The CDR3 spans 16 residues. Trimming shortened V by 0 bases and J by 2 bases, and 14 bases separated the two germline ends. Germline-derived CDR1 and CDR2 are MNHNY and SVGAGI (reference sequence). The CDR3 protein is CASSYSYAGRTYEQYF. The CDR3 coding sequence is TGTGCCAGCAGTTACTCGTATGCGGGGAGGACCTACGAGCAGTACTTC.

The gene calls are TRBV12-3 or TRBV12-4 and TRBJ2-3, with D hard to call. The CDR3 consists of 13 residues. Trimming removed 7 bases from V and 4 bases from J, with 12 bases in between. CDR3 DNA: TGTGCCAGCACCCCCAGTTGGTCAGATACGCAGTATTTT. This translates into CASTPSWSDTQYF.

The chain recombines TRBV5-1 with TRBJ1-3; maybe TRBD1 (5 bases). Germline CDR1 SGHRS, CDR2 YFSETQ. This CDR3 is built from 15 residues. V was shortened by 0 bases and J by 6 bases, with 13 bases between the two germline ends. DNA for the CDR3: TGCGCCAGCAGCTTGGCGCCAGGGAGCGCAAACACCATATATTTT. The encoded protein is CASSLAPGSANTIYF.

The chain employs TRBV5-1 and TRBJ1-1; D not resolved. Trimming stripped 4 bases from V and 1 base from J, with 14 bases between. Germline V lookup: CDR1 SGHRS, CDR2 YFSETQ. This CDR3 has 15 amino acids. The CDR3 region has the DNA TGCGCCAGCAGCAACGAGGGCCAGGAGAACACTGAAGCTTTCTTT. Translated, it gives CASSNEGQENTEAFF.

J is TRBJ2-5 and V is TRBV5-1; D may be TRBD2 (5 bases). Trimming took 2 bases from V and 3 from J, leaving 11 bases between them. CDR1 and CDR2 (germline): SGHRS, YFSETQ. The CDR3 contains 14 residues. CDR3 DNA sequence: TGCGCCAGCAGCTTTTCTCCGGGGAAAGAGACCCAGTACTTC. It translates to CASSFSPGKETQYF.

This sequence joins TRBV4-1 and TRBJ2-1, with 14 bases that match TRBD2. The CDR3 sequence is 16 residues long. V trimming: 4 bases; J trimming: 5 bases; junction bases outside the gene matches: 4. Germline CDR1 reads MGHRA; CDR2 reads YSYEKL. CDR3 in amino acids: CASSPRTSGGHNEQFF. As DNA, the CDR3 is TGCGCCAGCAGCCCCCGGACTAGCGGGGGGCACAATGAGCAGTTCTTC.